This is a list of T cell receptor beta chains from one sample in a study of T cell repertoires in cytomegalovirus infection. TCRdb recomputed calls from the reads with MiXCR, one row per CDR3 protein. The table includes approximately 110,000 distinct CDR3 sequences, under 35% detected once. These receptors' antigens are unknown. Sequencing was performed on CD8+ T cells from cultured PBMCs, taken from culture after CMV antigen stimulation. These receptors were obtained from a human donor in good health (CMV status not recorded). Some clones in this sample may be carry-over from other donors' samples. The CDR3 runs from the conserved cysteine through the conserved F or W. D genes are given only for firm matches. Not all rows give a size; the values are once, few, many and, for expanded clones, a class.

CDR3nt: TGTGCCAGCAGCGCAAACCGCAGACTAGCGGGGAGCACAGATACGCAGTATTTT
CDR3aa: CASSANRRLAGSTDTQYF
j_gene: TRBJ2-3
v_gene: TRBV7-9
d_gene: TRBD2
abundance: few

CDR3nt: TGTGCCAGCAGCCGATCAGGGACTAGCACAGATACGCAGTATTTT
CDR3aa: CASSRSGTSTDTQYF
j_gene: TRBJ2-3
v_gene: TRBV11-1
d_gene: .
abundance: many

CDR3nt: TGTGCCAGCAGCCTGATTAAAGCAACTACTAGCACAGATACGCAGTATTTT
CDR3aa: CASSLIKATTSTDTQYF
j_gene: TRBJ2-3
v_gene: TRBV7-2
d_gene: .
abundance: .

CDR3nt: TGTGCCAGCAGCGAGGAGCACAGTAATCAGCCCCAGCATTTT
CDR3aa: CASSEEHSNQPQHF
j_gene: TRBJ1-5
v_gene: TRBV7-8
d_gene: .
abundance: many

CDR3nt: TGCGCCAGCAGCCAAGAAGTGAGGTACGAAGCTTTCTTT
CDR3aa: CASSQEVRYEAFF
j_gene: TRBJ1-1
v_gene: TRBV4-1
d_gene: .
abundance: few

CDR3nt: TGTGCCAGCAGCTTAGCGGGGGGTCAATACAATGAGCAGTTCTTC
CDR3aa: CASSLAGGQYNEQFF
j_gene: TRBJ2-1
v_gene: TRBV7-2
d_gene: .
abundance: many

CDR3nt: TGTGCCAGCAGCGCGGGCCAACCGGGGGAATTGTTTTTT
CDR3aa: CASSAGQPGELFF
j_gene: TRBJ2-2
v_gene: TRBV11-2
d_gene: .
abundance: .

CDR3nt: TGTGCCAGCAGTTACCTGGGGCGGGGGGGCGTAGATACGCAGTATTTT
CDR3aa: CASSYLGRGGVDTQYF
j_gene: TRBJ2-3
v_gene: TRBV6-5
d_gene: TRBD2
abundance: few

CDR3nt: TGTGCCAGCAGCTTAGGCCGGGGGATGAACACTGAAGCTTTCTTT
CDR3aa: CASSLGRGMNTEAFF
j_gene: TRBJ1-1
v_gene: TRBV7-2
d_gene: .
abundance: .

CDR3nt: TGTGCCAGCAGGAGCGGGATCTATGGCTACACCTTC
CDR3aa: CASRSGIYGYTF
j_gene: TRBJ1-2
v_gene: TRBV6-1
d_gene: .
abundance: .

CDR3nt: TGCAGTGCTAGAGATCTGGGGGAAGGCAATCAGCCCCAGCATTTT
CDR3aa: CSARDLGEGNQPQHF
j_gene: TRBJ1-5
v_gene: TRBV20-1
d_gene: .
abundance: .

CDR3nt: TGTGCCAGTCGGTGGACTTACAGCTATGGCTACACCTTC
CDR3aa: CASRWTYSYGYTF
j_gene: TRBJ1-2
v_gene: TRBV5-5
d_gene: .
abundance: many

CDR3nt: TGTGCCAGCAGTCCCCAGGTCGGGGAGCAGTACTTC
CDR3aa: CASSPQVGEQYF
j_gene: TRBJ2-7
v_gene: TRBV12-3/TRBV12-4
d_gene: .
abundance: few

CDR3nt: TGCGCCAGCAGCTCCCCGGGACAGGGGACCTTTTCTGGGGCCAACGTCCTGACTTTC
CDR3aa: CASSSPGQGTFSGANVLTF
j_gene: TRBJ2-6
v_gene: TRBV4-1
d_gene: TRBD1
abundance: .

CDR3nt: TGTGCCAGCAGCACGGGTTGGAGCGGGGGGCCCCCCTCATCCTACAATGAGCAGTTCTTC
CDR3aa: CASSTGWSGGPPSSYNEQFF
j_gene: TRBJ2-1
v_gene: TRBV7-6
d_gene: TRBD2
abundance: .

CDR3nt: TGTGCCAGCCGGGAAAAATCTTATAATTCACCCCTCCACTTT
CDR3aa: CASREKSYNSPLHF
j_gene: TRBJ1-6
v_gene: TRBV2
d_gene: .
abundance: .

CDR3nt: TGTGCCAGCAACCCCCGGCGGTCCTACGAGCAGTACTTC
CDR3aa: CASNPRRSYEQYF
j_gene: TRBJ2-7
v_gene: TRBV28
d_gene: .
abundance: .

CDR3nt: TGTGCCAGCAGGCCCCTCGGGGAGGGGTATGGCTACACCTTC
CDR3aa: CASRPLGEGYGYTF
j_gene: TRBJ1-2
v_gene: TRBV2
d_gene: .
abundance: .

CDR3nt: TGTGCCAGCTGGACAGGGTCATTTAACTATGGCTACACCTTC
CDR3aa: CASWTGSFNYGYTF
j_gene: TRBJ1-2
v_gene: TRBV25-1
d_gene: TRBD1
abundance: .

CDR3nt: TGTGCCAGCAGTCGCTCGGGGGGGGCCGCAAGCACTGAAGCTTTCTTT
CDR3aa: CASSRSGGAASTEAFF
j_gene: TRBJ1-1
v_gene: TRBV27
d_gene: .
abundance: .

CDR3nt: TGTGCCAGCAGCCTCGGGACCGCCCCAGATACGCAGTATTTT
CDR3aa: CASSLGTAPDTQYF
j_gene: TRBJ2-3
v_gene: TRBV7-2
d_gene: .
abundance: many

CDR3nt: TGTGCCAGCAGCTTAGGGGGGGCCAACACTGAAGCTTTCTTT
CDR3aa: CASSLGGANTEAFF
j_gene: TRBJ1-1
v_gene: TRBV7-9
d_gene: .
abundance: few

CDR3nt: TGCGCCAGCAGCCGACAACAGGGGGCTGGAAACACCATATATTTT
CDR3aa: CASSRQQGAGNTIYF
j_gene: TRBJ1-3
v_gene: TRBV4-1
d_gene: TRBD1
abundance: .

CDR3nt: TGTGCCAGCAGTGACACAGGTGACACTGAAGCTTTCTTT
CDR3aa: CASSDTGDTEAFF
j_gene: TRBJ1-1
v_gene: TRBV6-1
d_gene: .
abundance: .

CDR3nt: TGTGCCAGCAGCCAAGTCGGGACAGACACTGAAGCTTTCTTT
CDR3aa: CASSQVGTDTEAFF
j_gene: TRBJ1-1
v_gene: TRBV7-3
d_gene: TRBD1
abundance: few

CDR3nt: TGTGCCAGCAGCCCCCATGGGAGCGGGGGGCTGACAGATACGCAGTATTTT
CDR3aa: CASSPHGSGGLTDTQYF
j_gene: TRBJ2-3
v_gene: TRBV4-2
d_gene: TRBD2
abundance: .

CDR3nt: TGTGCCAGCAGTCTATATAAGGGGTCCTACGAGCAGTACTTC
CDR3aa: CASSLYKGSYEQYF
j_gene: TRBJ2-7
v_gene: TRBV27
d_gene: .
abundance: .

CDR3nt: TGTGCCAGCATCCAACAGGGATTGGACTATGGCTACACCTTC
CDR3aa: CASIQQGLDYGYTF
j_gene: TRBJ1-2
v_gene: TRBV6-6
d_gene: .
abundance: few

CDR3nt: TGTGCCAGCAGCAGGGGGGATTTCACTGAAGCTTTCTTT
CDR3aa: CASSRGDFTEAFF
j_gene: TRBJ1-1
v_gene: TRBV6-1
d_gene: TRBD1
abundance: few

CDR3nt: TGTGCCAGCAGTTACAGTGAGGTTTGGACCGGGGAGCTGTTTTTT
CDR3aa: CASSYSEVWTGELFF
j_gene: TRBJ2-2
v_gene: TRBV6-5
d_gene: .
abundance: many

CDR3nt: TGCGCCAGCAGCCATACCGGGACAGGGGGCCCGAACACTGAAGCTTTCTTT
CDR3aa: CASSHTGTGGPNTEAFF
j_gene: TRBJ1-1
v_gene: TRBV4-1
d_gene: TRBD1
abundance: .

CDR3nt: TGCGCCAGCAGCCAAGGACAGGGGTACCCCTACGAGCAGTACTTC
CDR3aa: CASSQGQGYPYEQYF
j_gene: TRBJ2-7
v_gene: TRBV4-1
d_gene: TRBD1
abundance: once

CDR3nt: TGTGCCAGCAGTGAAGTCGGACCCGACGAGCAGTACTTC
CDR3aa: CASSEVGPDEQYF
j_gene: TRBJ2-7
v_gene: TRBV6-1
d_gene: .
abundance: .

CDR3nt: TGTGCCAGCAGAGCCCCTATGGAGCCTGAAGCTTTCTTT
CDR3aa: CASRAPMEPEAFF
j_gene: TRBJ1-1
v_gene: TRBV27
d_gene: .
abundance: once

CDR3nt: TGTGCCAGCAGTGAAGCGCTTCGGACGAGGATGGGCTATGGCTACACCTTC
CDR3aa: CASSEALRTRMGYGYTF
j_gene: TRBJ1-2
v_gene: TRBV2
d_gene: .
abundance: few

CDR3nt: TGTGCCAGCAGCTTGGATGGGGGGCACTATGGCTACACCTTC
CDR3aa: CASSLDGGHYGYTF
j_gene: TRBJ1-2
v_gene: TRBV5-4
d_gene: .
abundance: few

CDR3nt: TGTGCCAGCAGTGCCCGGACAGGGGAGTACACCGGGGAGCTGTTTTTT
CDR3aa: CASSARTGEYTGELFF
j_gene: TRBJ2-2
v_gene: TRBV2
d_gene: TRBD1
abundance: once

CDR3nt: TGTGCCAGCTCACCGTGGAACAGGGTACAGGAAGCTTTCTTT
CDR3aa: CASSPWNRVQEAFF
j_gene: TRBJ1-1
v_gene: TRBV18
d_gene: .
abundance: few

CDR3nt: TGTGCCAGCAGCTTAGTTAGCGGGGGAGATACGCAGTATTTT
CDR3aa: CASSLVSGGDTQYF
j_gene: TRBJ2-3
v_gene: TRBV7-6
d_gene: TRBD2
abundance: few

CDR3nt: TGCGCCAGCAGCCAAGCGGGGTCAGGGGGCAATGAGCAGTTCTTC
CDR3aa: CASSQAGSGGNEQFF
j_gene: TRBJ2-1
v_gene: TRBV4-1
d_gene: TRBD1
abundance: few

CDR3nt: TGTGCCAGCAGCCGAGGGGGATTTGGCTACAATGAGCAGTTCTTC
CDR3aa: CASSRGGFGYNEQFF
j_gene: TRBJ2-1
v_gene: TRBV7-2
d_gene: .
abundance: few

CDR3nt: TGTGCCACCAGTGATTCGGGACTAGCGGGGGACGAGCAGTACTTC
CDR3aa: CATSDSGLAGDEQYF
j_gene: TRBJ2-7
v_gene: TRBV24-1
d_gene: TRBD2
abundance: .

CDR3nt: TGTGCCAGCAGCATGCCCCCCGCGGACAGTGACCTGTATGGCTACACCTTC
CDR3aa: CASSMPPADSDLYGYTF
j_gene: TRBJ1-2
v_gene: TRBV6-6
d_gene: .
abundance: .

CDR3nt: TGCGCCAGCAGCCAAGGGGGCAGAAGCAACTATGGCTACACCTTC
CDR3aa: CASSQGGRSNYGYTF
j_gene: TRBJ1-2
v_gene: TRBV4-3
d_gene: .
abundance: .

CDR3nt: TGTGCCAGTAGTATAGGCTCGACAGGGGGCGATGGCTACACCTTC
CDR3aa: CASSIGSTGGDGYTF
j_gene: TRBJ1-2
v_gene: TRBV19
d_gene: TRBD1
abundance: .

CDR3nt: TGCGCCAGCAGCCAGGTGGGACAGGGGGACGAGCAGTTCTTC
CDR3aa: CASSQVGQGDEQFF
j_gene: TRBJ2-1
v_gene: TRBV4-1
d_gene: TRBD1
abundance: few

CDR3nt: TGTGCCAGCAGCTCCCCGGGTAGCGGGGGACTAAGCTCCTACAATGAGCAGTTCTTC
CDR3aa: CASSSPGSGGLSSYNEQFF
j_gene: TRBJ2-1
v_gene: TRBV11-2
d_gene: TRBD2
abundance: few

CDR3nt: TGTGCCAGCAGCCCCAGCGGGGGGGATGACAATGAGCAGTTCTTC
CDR3aa: CASSPSGGDDNEQFF
j_gene: TRBJ2-1
v_gene: TRBV11-3
d_gene: TRBD2
abundance: many

CDR3nt: TGTGCCAGCAGTCTGGTGGCCCCTCCCGGGAGGCCGGGAAACACCATATATTTT
CDR3aa: CASSLVAPPGRPGNTIYF
j_gene: TRBJ1-3
v_gene: TRBV27
d_gene: .
abundance: .

CDR3nt: TGTGCCACCATGTCGTCGGGGGGCACAGATACGCAGTATTTT
CDR3aa: CATMSSGGTDTQYF
j_gene: TRBJ2-3
v_gene: TRBV24-1
d_gene: .
abundance: many

CDR3nt: TGTGCCAGCAGTGAATGGGCGGGGGGCTCCTACAATGAGCAGTTCTTC
CDR3aa: CASSEWAGGSYNEQFF
j_gene: TRBJ2-1
v_gene: TRBV6-2/TRBV6-3
d_gene: TRBD2
abundance: .

CDR3nt: TGTGCCAGCAGCTTCCGGCCCGGTGATGAGCAGTTCTTC
CDR3aa: CASSFRPGDEQFF
j_gene: TRBJ2-1
v_gene: TRBV12-3/TRBV12-4
d_gene: .
abundance: few

CDR3nt: TGTGCCAGTAGTATCAGTACAGTTTTAGGCTACACCTTC
CDR3aa: CASSISTVLGYTF
j_gene: TRBJ1-2
v_gene: TRBV19
d_gene: .
abundance: .